The 28 T cell receptor beta chains below come from one sample, sequenced in a study of T cells in localized non-small cell lung cancer. Clones were sequenced by immunoSEQ multiplex PCR, and TCRdb holds only the in-frame ones, with some missing. Of tens of thousands of clones listed, approximately 78% are singletons. Specimen: peripheral blood, collected before any cancer treatment. The receptors were gathered from a male donor aged 60 or over with stage II squamous cell lung carcinoma.

The rearrangement links TRBV4-1 to TRBJ2-3, with TRBD1 matching over 7 bases. This CDR3 is built from 14 residues. Germline assignment: CDR1 MGHRA and CDR2 YSYEKL. Trimming took 6 bases from V and 4 from J; bases not matched to a gene: 7. In DNA, the CDR3 is TGCGCCAGCAGGCGAACAGGGGCCGCAGATACGCAGTATTTT. Protein sequence: CASRRTGAADTQYF.

The chain joins TRBV7-2 to TRBJ1-2, with a tentative D call TRBD1 (5 bases). The germline CDR1 and CDR2 sequences are SGHTA and FQGNSA. The CDR3 extends over 16 amino acids. Between the trimmed V and J ends, which lost 4 bases and 4 bases, there was a span of 19 bases. The CDR3: CASSSDGAGLGYGYTF. DNA of the CDR3: TGTGCCAGCAGCTCAGACGGTGCAGGGCTAGGCTATGGCTACACCTTC. The whole variable domain, remainder taken from reference TRBV7-2 and TRBJ1-2, is GAGVSQSPSNKVTEKGKDVELRCDPISGHTALYWYRQSLGQGLEFLIYFQGNSAPDKSGLPSDRFSAERTGGSVSTLTIQRTQQEDSAVYLCASSSDGAGLGYGYTFGSGTRLTVV.

This clone was seen a handful of times. A junction end diverges from the germline sequence, so it may reflect a read error. Different DNA sequences within this sample yield the same CDR3. V and J are TRBV7-9 and TRBJ1-1, with D unclear. Germline CDR1 reads SEHNR; CDR2 reads FQNEAQ (reference sequence). This CDR3 is 13 amino acids long. Here the CDR3 reads CASSLALNTEAFF. CDR3 nucleotide sequence: TGTGCCAGCAGTTTAGCTCTGAACACTGAAGCTTTCTTT.

The rearrangement joins TRBV15 to TRBJ1-2; no definite D call. Trimming stripped 0 bases from V and 3 bases from J, with 5 bases between. CDR1 is LNHNV, CDR2 YYDKDF, per germline (reference sequence). The CDR3 is 13 amino acids. CDR3 residues: CATSRDTDYGYTF. DNA of the CDR3: TGTGCCACCAGCAGAGATACGGACTATGGCTACACCTTC.

This clone was seen only once. The J gene is TRBJ1-2, the V gene TRBV2; 7 bases fit TRBD1. There are 14 residues in the CDR3. The junction had 7 bases not matched to a gene; V was cut back by 7 bases and J by 2 bases. Germline assignment: CDR1 SNHLY and CDR2 FYNNEI. CDR3 in DNA: TGTGCCAGCAAACCGGGACAGAGCAACTATGGCTACACCTTC. It translates to CASKPGQSNYGYTF. The whole variable domain, filled in from reference TRBV2 and TRBJ1-2, reads EPEVTQTPSHQVTQMGQEVILRCVPISNHLYFYWYRQILGQKVEFLVSFYNNEISEKSEIFDDQFSVERPDGSNFTLKIRSTKLEDSAMYFCASKPGQSNYGYTFGSGTRLTVV.

V gene TRBV6-6 combines with J gene TRBJ1-2, with D perhaps TRBD1 (5 bases). The CDR3 totals 13 residues. Trimming pared 2 bases from V and 8 bases from J, leaving 12 bases between. Germline assignment: CDR1 MNHNY and CDR2 SVGAGI (reference sequence). In DNA form, the CDR3 reads TGTGCCAGCAGTTACGGGGCGGGGACCGGCTACACCTTC. It specifies CASSYGAGTGYTF.

This clone was seen only a few times. CDR3 amino acids: CAWSQASTEAFF. Written as DNA, the CDR3 is TGTGCCTGGAGTCAAGCGTCCACTGAAGCTTTCTTT. J is TRBJ1-1 and V is TRBV30; D call uncertain. CDR1 and CDR2 (germline): GTSNPN, SVGIG (reference sequence). CDR3 length equals 12 residues. With 2 bases removed from V and 4 bases from J, the gap between germline ends came to 8 bases.

This chain connects TRBV5-1 to TRBJ2-7; D may match TRBD1 or TRBD2 (5 bases each). Per the germline V gene, CDR1 is SGHRS and CDR2 is YFSETQ. V was pared by 0 bases and J by 4 bases, with 8 bases between. This CDR3 is 13 amino acids long. CDR3 region: CASSLAEGYEQYF. The CDR3 DNA is TGCGCCAGCAGCTTGGCCGAGGGGTACGAGCAGTACTTC.

The chain is built from TRBV18 and TRBJ2-1; 8 bases map to TRBD2. The length of the CDR3 is 20 residues. The J segment lost 5 bases and the V segment lost 3 bases, leaving 21 bases of the junction unmatched. Germline assignment: CDR1 KGHSH and CDR2 LQKENI. The CDR3 region is CASSPRASGSVTEYNNEQFF. CDR3 in DNA: TGTGCCAGCTCACCTAGGGCCAGCGGGAGTGTTACGGAATATAACAATGAGCAGTTCTTC.

The chain is built from TRBV6-1 and TRBJ1-2, with 8 nucleotides matching TRBD1. Germline lookup yields CDR1 MNHNS and CDR2 SASEGT. J lost 3 bases, V lost 2 bases, and 8 bases had no gene match. This CDR3 has 16 residues. In nucleotides, the CDR3 is TGTGCCAGCAGTGAAAGGCATTGGGGACAGGACTATGGCTACACCTTC. It codes for CASSERHWGQDYGYTF.

J is TRBJ2-7 and V is TRBV2; maybe TRBD2 (6 bases). The V and J ends lost 6 bases and 5 bases respectively, with 17 bases between them. The CDR3 extends over 14 amino acids. From germline, CDR1 is SNHLY and CDR2 FYNNEI. CDR3 residues: CASREGNLSHEQYF. The CDR3 bases are TGTGCCAGCAGGGAGGGCAATTTAAGCCACGAGCAGTACTTC.

The V gene is TRBV5-6, the J gene TRBJ2-5; no reliable D call. The CDR3 has 15 amino acids. Germline-derived CDR1 and CDR2 are SGHDT and YYEEEE. V was trimmed by 0 bases and J by 2 bases, leaving 11 bases between them. CDR3 amino acids: CASSLVGWGQETQYF. CDR3 sequence (DNA): TGTGCCAGCAGCTTGGTGGGGTGGGGTCAAGAGACCCAGTACTTC.

The chain recombines TRBV5-1 with TRBJ2-7; D unresolved. V was trimmed by 0 bases and J by 3 bases, leaving 4 bases between them. CDR3 size: 12 residues. Germline V gives CDR1 SGHRS, CDR2 YFSETQ. CDR3 bases: TGCGCCAGCAGCTTGGTGGGCTACGAGCAGTACTTC. It yields the protein CASSLVGYEQYF.

This clone has a handful of counts. V gene TRBV5-6 combines with J gene TRBJ1-1, with 12 positions matching TRBD1. CDR1 SGHDT and CDR2 YYEEEE come from the germline V gene. J lost 7 bases, V lost 4 bases, and 5 bases had no gene match. This CDR3 has 14 residues. The CDR3 here is CASSGDRGLGEAFF. CDR3 nucleotide sequence: TGTGCCAGCAGCGGGGACAGGGGGCTGGGTGAAGCTTTCTTT.

The V gene is TRBV10-3, the J gene TRBJ2-1; D is possibly TRBD1 (5 bases). This CDR3 spans 17 amino acids. Per the germline V gene, CDR1 is ENHRY and CDR2 is SYGVKD. V lost 0 bases to trimming and J lost 0 bases, with 12 bases between them. The CDR3 DNA follows: TGTGCCATCAGTGAGTCGGGCAGGGAAAGCTCCTACAATGAGCAGTTCTTC. Translating gives CAISESGRESSYNEQFF.

This clone was detected once. The chain employs TRBV5-1 and TRBJ2-3, with no clear D. From germline, CDR1 is SGHRS and CDR2 YFSETQ. V lost 4 bases and J lost 2, with 5 bases in between. This CDR3 is built from 12 residues. CDR3 sequence: CASSLTTDTQYF. CDR3 nucleotides: TGCGCCAGCAGCCTGACCACAGATACGCAGTATTTT.

V is TRBV27 and J is TRBJ2-3, with 8 bases that match TRBD2. CDR1 and CDR2 from the germline V gene are MNHEY and SMNVEV (reference sequence). This CDR3 is 19 amino acids long. Germline trimming cut 4 bases from V and 3 bases from J; bases unmatched to any gene: 18. The CDR3 sequence: CASSSHPAGAPTETDTQYF. The DNA for the CDR3 is TGTGCCAGCAGTTCACATCCAGCGGGAGCCCCCACGGAGACAGATACGCAGTATTTT.

The chain is built from TRBV19 and TRBJ1-2; possible D gene TRBD1, 6 bases. CDR1 is LNHDA, CDR2 SQIVND, per germline (reference sequence). Trimming shortened V by 5 bases and J by 1 base, and 14 bases separated the two germline ends. The CDR3 is 15 residues long. CDR3 loop: CASSPLTGINYGYTF. Here the CDR3 DNA reads TGTGCCAGTAGTCCTCTCACAGGGATTAACTATGGCTACACCTTC.

The chain joins TRBV10-1 to TRBJ2-3; 9 nucleotides align to TRBD2. This CDR3 comprises 16 residues. The junction had 2 bases not matched to a gene; V was cut back by 0 bases and J by 1 base. CDR1 is WNHNN and CDR2 is SYGVQD in the germline V gene (reference sequence). The CDR3 loop is CASSESVAGGTDTQYF. The CDR3 region has the DNA TGCGCCAGCAGTGAGTCGGTAGCGGGGGGCACAGATACGCAGTATTTT.

The chain couples TRBV5-1 to TRBJ1-1; possible D gene TRBD1, 5 bases. V dropped 1 base and J dropped 6 bases, with 10 bases sitting between them. Germline V lookup: CDR1 SGHRS, CDR2 YFSETQ. The length of the CDR3 is 13 residues. Written as DNA, the CDR3 is TGCGCCAGCAGCTTGTTAGGGGACGCTGAAGCTTTCTTT. It translates to CASSLLGDAEAFF. The variable domain in full, completed from reference TRBV5-1 and TRBJ1-1, reads KAGVTQTPRYLIKTRGQQVTLSCSPISGHRSVSWYQQTPGQGLQFLFEYFSETQRNKGNFPGRFSGRQFSNSRSEMNVSTLELGDSALYLCASSLLGDAEAFFGQGTRLTVV.

This clone occurred once. The chain recombines TRBV6-5 with TRBJ2-5; TRBD1 matches at 7 bases. V trimming: 0 bases; J trimming: 5 bases; junction bases outside the gene matches: 9. The CDR3 spans 16 residues. CDR1 and CDR2 (germline): MNHEY, SVGAGI. CDR3 protein: CASSYSWQGVGETQYF. DNA of the CDR3: TGTGCCAGCAGTTACTCGTGGCAGGGGGTTGGGGAGACCCAGTACTTC.

This chain links TRBV23-1 with TRBJ1-4; D is unclear. TRBV23-1 qualifies as an ORF whose function is uncertain. V was clipped by 6 bases and J by 1 base, with 12 bases between them. This CDR3 comprises 15 residues. CDR3 residues: CASSLRQGTNEKLFF. As DNA, the CDR3 is TGCGCCAGCAGCTTAAGACAAGGAACTAATGAAAAACTGTTTTTT.

V gene TRBV10-3 combines with J gene TRBJ2-1; the D gene is possibly TRBD2 (5 bases). V lost 6 bases and J lost 5, with 8 bases in between. From germline, CDR1 is ENHRY and CDR2 SYGVKD. The length of the CDR3 is 12 residues. The CDR3 bases are TGTGCCATCAGCGGGAATAACAATGAGCAGTTCTTC. It specifies CAISGNNNEQFF.

The rearrangement links TRBV28 to TRBJ1-4; D perhaps matches TRBD1 (5 bases). Germline V lookup: CDR1 MDHEN, CDR2 SYDVKM. V was trimmed by 0 bases and J by 0 bases, leaving 5 bases between them. This CDR3 has 15 residues. In DNA, the CDR3 is TGTGCCAGCAGTTTATGGGACACAACTAATGAAAAACTGTTTTTT. Protein product: CASSLWDTTNEKLFF.

This clone was seen once. This chain connects TRBV2 to TRBJ2-2; TRBD1 agrees at 8 bases. The CDR3 contains 15 residues. Germline CDR1 is SNHLY and CDR2 is FYNNEI. V trimming: 7 bases; J trimming: 3 bases; junction bases outside the gene matches: 7. The CDR3 sequence: CASNPDRADTGELFF. Written as DNA, the CDR3 is TGTGCCAGCAACCCGGACAGGGCGGACACCGGGGAGCTGTTTTTT.

In nucleotides, the CDR3 is TGTGCCATCAGTCGGGACCCCACAGATACGCAGTATTTT. Translating gives CAISRDPTDTQYF. This rearrangement joins TRBV10-3 to TRBJ2-3; D is perhaps TRBD1 or TRBD2 (5 bases each). The V gene's germline CDR1 is ENHRY and CDR2 SYGVKD. The CDR3 is 13 residues long. Trimming shortened V by 5 bases and J by 2 bases, and 8 bases separated the two germline ends.

The chain joins TRBV5-4 to TRBJ1-6, with D uncertain. From germline, CDR1 is SGHNT and CDR2 YYREEE (reference sequence). This CDR3 spans 14 amino acids. The ends were cut back, 0 bases at V and 6 bases at J, with 7 bases in the middle. In DNA, the CDR3 is TGTGCCAGCAGCTTGGACCGGACTAATTCACCCCTCCACTTT. Translation: CASSLDRTNSPLHF.

V is TRBV10-2 and J is TRBJ2-1; 7 nucleotides match TRBD1. This CDR3 is 15 amino acids long. From germline, CDR1 is WSHSY and CDR2 SAAADI. V lost 3 bases to trimming and J lost 2 bases; unmatched junction nucleotides: 4. Here the CDR3 reads CASSDEGAAYNEQFF. The CDR3 DNA is TGCGCCAGCAGTGACGAGGGGGCCGCCTACAATGAGCAGTTCTTC.